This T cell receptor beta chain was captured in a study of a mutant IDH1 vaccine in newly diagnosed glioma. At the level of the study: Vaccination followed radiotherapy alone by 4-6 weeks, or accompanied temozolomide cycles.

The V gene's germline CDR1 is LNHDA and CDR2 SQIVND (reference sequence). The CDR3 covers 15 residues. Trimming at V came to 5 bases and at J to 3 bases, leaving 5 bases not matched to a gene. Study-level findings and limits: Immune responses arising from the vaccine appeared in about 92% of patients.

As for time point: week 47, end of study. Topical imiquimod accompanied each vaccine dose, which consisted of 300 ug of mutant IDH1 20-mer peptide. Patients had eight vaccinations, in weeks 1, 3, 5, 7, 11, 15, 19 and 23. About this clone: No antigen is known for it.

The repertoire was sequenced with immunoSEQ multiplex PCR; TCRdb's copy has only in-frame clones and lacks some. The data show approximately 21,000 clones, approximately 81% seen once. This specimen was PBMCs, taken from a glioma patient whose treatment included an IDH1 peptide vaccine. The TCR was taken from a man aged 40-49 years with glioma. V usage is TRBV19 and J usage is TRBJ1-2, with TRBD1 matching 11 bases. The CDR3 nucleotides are TGTGCCAGTAGTCCAGGGACAGGGGGGGACTATGGCTACACCTTC. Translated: CASSPGTGGDYGYTF.